The T cell receptor beta chain under discussion was sequenced for a study of PD-L1 blockade in urothelial cancer (dated by TCRdb to the late 2010s). At the level of the whole study: All patients started therapy around 2014 and received atezolizumab 1,200 mg intravenously every 3 weeks. Twenty-five of 29 patients were identified as males with urothelial cancer of bladder origin, and a prior smoking history was reported by 18 of 29 patients. An ECOG performance status of 0 or 1 was recorded for the patients, and 0 to 3 prior chemotherapy regimens had been received by the patients. Blood samples were analyzed at two time points: 3 weeks after treatment start (second dose) and 6 weeks after treatment start. Blood samples gave a median of around 140,000 T cells and roughly 83,000 unique TCRs, with a median clonality of around 0.074. The study, an exploratory multi-omic analysis, examined somatic, immune and clinical correlates of response to PD-L1 blockade with atezolizumab in urothelial cancer. TCR sequencing covered pretreatment tumor samples and matched, serially collected peripheral blood taken before and after atezolizumab treatment. Durable clinical benefit meant progression-free survival longer than 6 months, and TCR features were also tested against progression-free and overall survival. In the same patients, pretreatment tumors underwent whole exome sequencing and RNA sequencing in addition to TCR sequencing. Nine patients achieved durable clinical benefit and 20 did not. Just over 28 patients had pretreatment blood TCR-seq, roughly 25 had at least one posttreatment blood collection, and roughly 25 had tumor TCR-seq. Study-wide conclusions, independent of this receptor: Small sample size (n ≈ 29) and many exploratory analyses mean the results are intended to be hypothesis-generating. At 3 weeks after the start of treatment, tumor-associated TCR clones in peripheral blood had expanded more in patients with durable benefit (n ≈ 23, p = 0.022). A pretreatment peripheral blood TCR clonality below the median was linked to improved progression-free and overall survival.

V is clipped by 5 bases and J by 9 bases, and the sequence between their germline boundaries is 12 bases long. In the germline V gene, CDR1 corresponds to SGHDT and CDR2 to YYEEEE. From the cysteine through the phenylalanine, the CDR3 covers 12 amino acids. The sequence is cut down to CDR3 DNA, 36 bases in frame from base 1. A cohort of some 29 patients with locally advanced or metastatic urothelial carcinoma, treated at Memorial Sloan Kettering on a trial protocol, was included. Peripheral blood mononuclear cells were collected pretreatment and during treatment, with between 1 and 8 total time points per patient. The Qiagen DNeasy Blood extraction kit was used to purify genomic DNA from total PBMCs and tumor samples. PBMCs were collected pretreatment and during treatment and were isolated and stored as previously described. Each PCR received spiked-in synthetic TCR analog templates so that absolute template abundance could be estimated from read counts. Using the immunoSEQ assay, TCRbeta CDR3 regions were amplified from genomic DNA with bias-controlled V and J gene primers. Rearranged TCRbeta segments were sequenced at approximately 20X coverage. The paper's data handling went like this. Clustering was used to correct sequencing errors, and CDR3s were annotated against IMGT so that V, D and J genes could be assigned. Downstream analyses used only productive TCRbeta rearrangements, leaving out any out-of-frame or stop-codon sequences. To compute clonality, Shannon entropy was normalized by the log of the number of unique productive sequences and then subtracted from one. Fisher's exact test with Benjamini-Hochberg correction, at a threshold of adjusted p below 0.01, was used to find clones that differed between time points or between blood and tumor. The immuneACCESS repertoire file appears here via TCRdb, limited to in-frame rearrangements. These files lack a portion of the clones; in checked studies, under half of the deficit traces to unresolved V genes, and the cause of the others is not known. V and J calls and clone size are those listed in that table; D and trimming were worked out from the DNA. In all, the sample holds 100,000 or so clones, and 90% to 95% of those were seen once. The ten largest clones represent 0.75% to 0.95% of the sample.

On this clone itself: Its cognate antigen has yet to be identified. Base qualities are not at hand, and no much larger clone is one base apart.

The source material was PBMCs, sampled around atezolizumab (anti-PD-L1) treatment. The chain links TRBV5-6 with TRBJ2-1; TRBD2 could be the D gene, as 6 bases match. This TCR came from a woman of 80 years or more with urothelial cancer. The CDR3 region: CASSPHGGEQFF. The DNA sequence reads TGTGCCAGCAGTCCCCACGGGGGTGAGCAGTTCTTC.